The rows below give T cell receptor beta chains drawn from one sample of a study of blood T cells in healthy people across ages. TCRdb re-called the 5' RACE reads through MiXCR, storing one row per CDR3 protein. The repertoire includes 1.5 million to 2 million distinct CDR3 sequences, about 28% of them detected once, and 7% to 9% sits in the top ten. Sequencing used blood. The receptor set was obtained from a woman aged 25 to 45 in good health. CDR3s include the opening cysteine and the closing phenylalanine or tryptophan. The order of the fields is J gene, clone size, D gene, V gene, CDR3 DNA, CDR3 protein. D genes are given only for firm matches. Clone size is not always given. Where it is, it says once, few, many or a class for expanded clones.

>TRBJ2-7|NA|NA|TRBV10-3
TGTGCCATCAGTGAAAATGACAGTCAGCAGTACTTC
CAISENDSQQYF
>TRBJ2-7|NA|TRBD1|TRBV3-1
TGTGCCAGCAGCCTCCGGGACAGGGGACTTGGGGAGCAGTACTTC
CASSLRDRGLGEQYF
>TRBJ2-4|NA|NA|TRBV27
TGTGCCAGCAGCAATCTAGTGGAGCTAGCCAAAAACATTCAGTACTTC
CASSNLVELAKNIQYF
>TRBJ2-1|few|TRBD2|TRBV7-9
TGTGCCAGCAGTCCTTCTAGCGGGGGGGCCCGGGATGAGCAGTTCTTC
CASSPSSGGARDEQFF
>TRBJ2-3|many|NA|TRBV29-1
TGCAGCGTTGAGTTCGGACCGCAGTATTTT
CSVEFGPQYF
>TRBJ2-7|many|TRBD2|TRBV20-1
TGCAGTGCTAGTCCGGGACTAGCCTACGAGCAGTACTTC
CSASPGLAYEQYF
>TRBJ2-2|NA|NA|TRBV9
TGTGCCAGCAGCGTAGCTAACCCGGGCACCGGGGAGCTGTTTTTT
CASSVANPGTGELFF
>TRBJ2-4|NA|TRBD1|TRBV2
TGTGCCAGCATCTACGACAGGGGGCAGCAGTACTTC
CASIYDRGQQYF
>TRBJ1-4|NA|NA|TRBV11-2
TGTGCCAACACCGGGGCAGGGTGGGATGAAAAACTGTTTTTT
CANTGAGWDEKLFF
>TRBJ2-5|few|NA|TRBV28
TGTGCCAGCAGTTCGACTGCAAACTGGTACTTC
CASSSTANWYF
>TRBJ2-7|NA|TRBD1|TRBV6-2/TRBV6-3
TGTGCCAGCATCCCGGACAGGGCCCGCGAGCAGTACTTC
CASIPDRAREQYF
>TRBJ1-2|NA|NA|TRBV20-1
TGCAGTGCTCGGGACACGGGGGTAGGGAACTATGGCTACACCTTC
CSARDTGVGNYGYTF
>TRBJ2-7|NA|NA|TRBV19
TGTGCCAGTAGTATTCAGGAGACCTACGAGCAGTACTTC
CASSIQETYEQYF
>TRBJ2-7|many|NA|TRBV28
TGTGCCAGCGGGGAGCCGGGCACAAGCTCCTACGAGCAGTACTTC
CASGEPGTSSYEQYF
>TRBJ2-7|few|TRBD1|TRBV4-3
TGCGCCAGCAGCCACCGACAGGGGCCCCTCGTCTCCTACGAGCAGTACTTC
CASSHRQGPLVSYEQYF
>TRBJ2-5|many|NA|TRBV7-9
TGTGCCAGCAGCCCGAACAGGGTTCAAGAGACCCAGTACTTC
CASSPNRVQETQYF
>TRBJ1-2|few|NA|TRBV6-7
TGTGCCAGCAGTTACTGGCTTGAAGTCTATGGCTACACCTTC
CASSYWLEVYGYTF
>TRBJ2-5|few|TRBD1|TRBV28
TGTGCCGGCAGGCACAACACAGGGGCAACGAAAGAGACCCAGTACTTC
CAGRHNTGATKETQYF
>TRBJ2-7|NA|TRBD1|TRBV18
TGTGCCAGCTCACCGAGCAGGGGGCCTTCCTACGAGCAGTACTTC
CASSPSRGPSYEQYF
>TRBJ2-3|few|NA|TRBV28
TGTGCCAGCAGTCGGGGGAGACGGACAGATACGCAGTATTTT
CASSRGRRTDTQYF
>TRBJ1-5|NA|NA|TRBV7-9
TGTGCCAGCAGCGTACAACGGGAGCTTAGCAATCAGCCCCAGCATTTT
CASSVQRELSNQPQHF
>TRBJ2-5|few|TRBD2|TRBV3-1
TGTGCCAGCAGACCACTAGCGGGACAAGAGACCCAGTACTTC
CASRPLAGQETQYF
>TRBJ1-2|many|NA|TRBV4-1
TGCGCCAGCAGCCAAGACACAGTCGGTCGCTATGGCTACACCTTC
CASSQDTVGRYGYTF
>TRBJ2-1|few|TRBD2|TRBV7-2
TGTGCCAGCAGCCTAGCGGGAGCGTATGAGCAGTTCTTC
CASSLAGAYEQFF
>TRBJ1-5|NA|NA|TRBV4-1
TGCGCCAGCAGCCAAGATTGGAGGGGACATCAGCCCCAGCATTTT
CASSQDWRGHQPQHF
>TRBJ2-5|NA|NA|TRBV9
TGTGCCAGCAGCGTACTTCCCTGGGAAACCCAGTACTTC
CASSVLPWETQYF
>TRBJ2-3|many|NA|TRBV5-1
TGCGCCAGCTCTAGGGCCGGGACCCAGAGCACAGATACGCAGTATTTT
CASSRAGTQSTDTQYF
>TRBJ1-1|NA|NA|TRBV3-1
TGTGCCAGCTCACAAGCAAACACTGAAGCTTTCTTT
CASSQANTEAFF
>TRBJ1-2|NA|NA|TRBV24-1
TGTGTCACCAGTGACACTATCAGGGGCGGCTACACCTTC
CVTSDTIRGGYTF
>TRBJ2-7|many|NA|TRBV5-1
TGCGCCAGCAGCTCCCAGGGGACCCTTAAGTACTTC
CASSSQGTLKYF
>TRBJ2-3|few|NA|TRBV20-1
TGCAGTGCTAGGACCGTTTCAGAGCCGGATACGCAGTATTTT
CSARTVSEPDTQYF
>TRBJ2-7|many|NA|TRBV10-3
TGTGCCATCAGTGCAGGGAGTCGCGAGCAGTACTTC
CAISAGSREQYF
>TRBJ2-1|many|NA|TRBV5-1
TGCGCCAGCAGCTCCAGGGGTAGCGGGTACTACAATGAGCAGTTCTTC
CASSSRGSGYYNEQFF
>TRBJ1-2|NA|NA|TRBV7-2
TGTGCCAGCAGCTTGCCCACCCATGGCTACACCTTC
CASSLPTHGYTF
>TRBJ2-6|few|NA|TRBV24-1
TGTGCCACCAGTGACCGTGGAAGGGAATTTTTGGCCAACGTCCTGACTTTC
CATSDRGREFLANVLTF
>TRBJ2-3|few|NA|TRBV6-5
TGTGCCAGCAGTACGCGGACTCCCGACTACACAGATACGCAGTATTTT
CASSTRTPDYTDTQYF
>TRBJ1-2|few|NA|TRBV18
TGTGCCAGCTCACCATTATCGCTTGAAAGTGGCTACACCTTC
CASSPLSLESGYTF
>TRBJ1-2|many|NA|TRBV29-1
TGCAGCGTCGTCATTCCCGGCTATGGCTACACCTTC
CSVVIPGYGYTF
>TRBJ1-2|few|NA|TRBV28
TGTGCCAGCAGTTTTAGACCCGCCGCCTACTATGGCTACACCTTC
CASSFRPAAYYGYTF
>TRBJ2-1|many|NA|TRBV7-9
TGTGCCAGCAGCCCCGCGGAGGGGGGGCGAATTTATGAGCAGTTCTTC
CASSPAEGGRIYEQFF
>TRBJ1-1|many|TRBD1|TRBV29-1
TGCAGCGGACAGGGTGGGGCTGAAGCTTTCTTT
CSGQGGAEAFF
>TRBJ2-3|NA|NA|TRBV20-1
TGCAGTGCTAGAGATCCTCGACAGACTAGCACAGATACGCAGTATTTT
CSARDPRQTSTDTQYF
>TRBJ2-2|NA|NA|TRBV12-3/TRBV12-4
TGTGCCAGCAGTTTAGGGGACCCTCGGGCCGGGGAGCTGTTTTTT
CASSLGDPRAGELFF
>TRBJ1-1|NA|NA|TRBV28
TGTGCCACCCGAGGACGTGTTGGGTTTAACACTGAAGCTTTCTTT
CATRGRVGFNTEAFF
>TRBJ2-5|few|NA|TRBV7-9
TGTGCCAGCAGGCCGGATTTAGCGTCCCCAGAGACCCAGTACTTC
CASRPDLASPETQYF
>TRBJ2-5|NA|TRBD2|TRBV7-2
TGTGCCAGCAGCTCGGGACTACCTCCGACCGAGACCCAGTACTTC
CASSSGLPPTETQYF
>TRBJ1-2|few|NA|TRBV12-3/TRBV12-4
TGTGCCGGCGGGTCGGGGCCCGGCTACACCTTC
CAGGSGPGYTF
>TRBJ2-1|many|NA|TRBV7-2
TGTGCCAGCAGCTTAACCGCCCCCCAGTACAATGAGCAGTTCTTC
CASSLTAPQYNEQFF
>TRBJ1-4|NA|NA|TRBV12-3/TRBV12-4
TGTGCCAGCAGTATAGGACGGAACCGTAATGAAAAACGGTTTTTT
CASSIGRNRNEKRFF
>TRBJ2-3|many|NA|TRBV12-3/TRBV12-4
TGTGCCAGCAGCCACCGAGGCGGGGGCGTCGAAGATACGCAGTATTTT
CASSHRGGGVEDTQYF
>TRBJ2-7|few|TRBD2|TRBV6-5
TGTGCCAGCAGTTACTCGATGGTAGCGGGAGGGACCAATGAGCAGTACTTC
CASSYSMVAGGTNEQYF
>TRBJ2-1|NA|TRBD2|TRBV19
TGTGCCAGTAGTTGGCGGGGGGGAAATGAGCAGTTCTTC
CASSWRGGNEQFF
>TRBJ2-1|NA|NA|TRBV7-2
TGTGCCAGCAGCTTAGACGGGAGAGATTACAATGAGCAGTTCTTC
CASSLDGRDYNEQFF
>TRBJ2-3|many|NA|TRBV29-1
TGCAGCGTTGAGTGGGACATCAGCACAGATACGCAGTATTTT
CSVEWDISTDTQYF